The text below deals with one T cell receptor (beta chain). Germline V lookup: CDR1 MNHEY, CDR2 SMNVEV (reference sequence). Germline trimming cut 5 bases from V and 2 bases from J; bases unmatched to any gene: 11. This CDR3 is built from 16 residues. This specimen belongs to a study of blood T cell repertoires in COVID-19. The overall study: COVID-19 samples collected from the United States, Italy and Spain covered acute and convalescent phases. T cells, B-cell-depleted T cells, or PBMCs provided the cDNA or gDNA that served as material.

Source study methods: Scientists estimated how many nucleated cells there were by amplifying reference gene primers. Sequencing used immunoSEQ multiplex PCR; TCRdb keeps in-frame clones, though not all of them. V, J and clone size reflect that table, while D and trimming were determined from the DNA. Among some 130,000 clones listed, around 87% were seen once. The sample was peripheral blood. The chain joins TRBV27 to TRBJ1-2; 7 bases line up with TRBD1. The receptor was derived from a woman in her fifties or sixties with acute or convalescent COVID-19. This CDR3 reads CASSHWGLDRNYGYTF. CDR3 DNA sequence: TGTGCCAGCAGTCATTGGGGCTTGGACAGGAACTATGGCTACACCTTC.